This T cell receptor (beta chain) was found in a study of T cells in Graves' hyperthyroidism and ophthalmopathy. The length of the CDR3 is 14 residues. CDR1 SGDLS and CDR2 YYNGEE come from the germline V gene. Trimming pared 0 bases from V and 8 bases from J, leaving 11 bases between. Study-wide findings and caveats: Most thyroid clonotypes that were expanded above 0.001 also turned up in blood. Ophthalmopathy could be told apart from stable hyperthyroidism with a 13 V-J model.

Amplification of TCR beta CDR3 regions was performed using RNA transcripts as template. The HTBI set primed first-round TCR CDR3 RT-PCR. TCRdb re-analysed the multiplex PCR reads in MiXCR, keeping a single row per CDR3 protein. Of about 510,000 distinct CDR3 sequences in the sample, over 45% were seen once. This clonotype was counted many times. The antigen remains undetermined. This rearrangement joins TRBV9 to TRBJ2-2; D gene uncertain. Sequencing input: peripheral blood or thyroid tissue (not recorded which). The source is an adult woman with Graves' disease, either hyperthyroidism or ophthalmopathy (not recorded which). Written as DNA, the CDR3 is TGTGCCAGCAGCGTAGAGTCCGGGTCGGGGGAGCTGTTTTTT. It codes for CASSVESGSGELFF.